This T cell receptor beta chain was sequenced for a study of blood T cell repertoires in COVID-19. Looking at the study overall: Sample material is recorded as cDNA or gDNA derived from T cells, B-cell-depleted T cells, or PBMCs.

Participant age was roughly 18 to 95 years, and participants resided in about two dozen US areas. Some clones are missing from TCRdb's copy, which holds only in-frame ones; the method was immunoSEQ multiplex PCR. The table has 490,000 or so clones, approximately 86% seen once. The CDR3 has 13 amino acids. Germline loops: CDR1 SGHTS, CDR2 YDEGEE. V was pared by 4 bases and J by 9 bases, with 14 bases between. V usage is TRBV5-8 and J usage is TRBJ1-5; no clear D. The sample taken for sequencing was PBMCs or T cells enriched from blood (not recorded which). The sequence came from a woman aged 55-75 years who had recovered from COVID-19. The CDR3: CASSPQSLGPQHF. CDR3 bases: TGTGCCAGCAGCCCACAGTCGCTGGGGCCCCAGCATTTT.